The 28 T cell receptor beta chains below were found in one sample sequenced in a study of cytomegalovirus exposure and HLA in healthy donors. The PCR employed 60 Vbeta primers together with 13 Jbeta primers. The table came from immunoSEQ multiplex PCR; TCRdb's copy has only in-frame clones and leaves some out. The sample gives 150,000 to 180,000 clones, 65% to 75% of which show up once; approximately 2.3% is in the top ten. The sequencing input was PBMCs. The receptors were gathered from a man under 40 in good health and CMV-seronegative.

This clone was seen more than once but under ten times. The gene calls are TRBV6-1 and TRBJ1-4, with D perhaps TRBD1 (5 bases). Germline assignment: CDR1 MNHNS and CDR2 SASEGT. This CDR3 spans 13 amino acids. V was trimmed by 8 bases and J by 8 bases, leaving 15 bases between them. CDR3 in DNA: TGTGCCAGCGTTTTCACAGGAAACGAAAAACTGTTTTTT. Translation gives CASVFTGNEKLFF.

The rearrangement joins TRBV2 to TRBJ1-5; unclear D gene. The CDR3 extends over 14 amino acids. Trimming removed 1 base at V and 5 bases at J, with 9 bases between. Germline V gives CDR1 SNHLY, CDR2 FYNNEI. CDR3 DNA: TGTGCCAGCAGTGAAGGGCGGCGGGATCAGCCCCAGCATTTT. As protein: CASSEGRRDQPQHF.

V gene TRBV6-5 combines with J gene TRBJ1-1, with 7 bases matching TRBD1. V lost 6 bases and J lost 4; bases outside the gene matches: 5. Germline V gene lookup returns CDR1 MNHEY and CDR2 SVGAGI. CDR3 length equals 13 residues. CDR3 amino acids: CASRSQGITEAFF. Written as DNA, the CDR3 is TGTGCCAGCAGATCACAGGGGATCACTGAAGCTTTCTTT.

This clone was seen a single time. The genes are TRBV6-1 and TRBJ2-7; tentative D call: TRBD2 (6 bases). With 1 base removed from V and 3 bases from J, the gap between germline ends came to 10 bases. Germline V gene data show CDR1 as MNHNS and CDR2 as SASEGT. The CDR3 is 14 residues long. The CDR3 nucleotides read TGTGCCAGCAGTGAAGTAGGAGGGGTCTACGAGCAGTACTTC. It translates to CASSEVGGVYEQYF.

The CDR3 nucleotides read TGTGCCAGCAGCTTGGAGGGGGCGAACTATGGCTACACCTTC. Amino acid sequence: CASSLEGANYGYTF. V is TRBV7-9 and J is TRBJ1-2; 7 bases line up with TRBD1. Losses at the gene ends were 3 bases for V and 2 bases for J; bases not matched to a gene: 3. CDR3 length equals 14 residues. The germline V gene has CDR1 SEHNR and CDR2 FQNEAQ (reference sequence).

The chain uses TRBV4-2 and TRBJ2-7; D might be TRBD2 (7 bases). Germline assignment: CDR1 LGHNA and CDR2 YNFKEQ. This CDR3 has 16 residues. Between the trimmed V and J ends, which lost 0 bases and 2 bases, there was a span of 14 bases. DNA of the CDR3: TGTGCCAGCAGCCAAGATCGGGGGGCTACGGCCTACGAGCAGTACTTC. Amino acid sequence: CASSQDRGATAYEQYF.

The V call is TRBV13, the J call TRBJ2-2; 7 bases are shared with TRBD1. The J segment lost 5 bases and the V segment lost 3 bases, leaving 6 bases of the junction unmatched. The germline gives CDR1 PRHDT, CDR2 FYEKMQ (reference sequence). The CDR3 extends over 15 amino acids. This chain's CDR3 is CASSFGTDFTGELFF. In DNA, the CDR3 is TGTGCCAGCAGCTTTGGGACAGACTTTACCGGGGAGCTGTTTTTT.

This sequence joins TRBV5-1 and TRBJ1-2, with 7 bases aligning to TRBD1. Germline CDR1 and CDR2: SGHRS and YFSETQ. V shed 2 bases, J shed 5 bases, and the junction held 3 bases outside the gene matches. The CDR3 is 13 residues long. The CDR3 nucleotides read TGCGCCAGCAGCTTCGGGACAGCTTATGGCTACACCTTC. Translation gives CASSFGTAYGYTF.

The V call is TRBV12-2, the J call TRBJ2-5; the listed D gene, TRBD1, was not tested against the DNA. TRBV12-2 corresponds to a pseudogene. This CDR3 contains 11 residues. The CDR3: CASPQTETQYF. CDR3 coding DNA: TGTGCAAGTCCACAAACGGAGACCCAGTACTTC.

The rearrangement links TRBV4-3 to TRBJ1-1; TRBD1 is a possible D gene (5 bases). Germline values: CDR1 LGHNA, CDR2 YSLEER. Trimming pared 0 bases from V and 5 bases from J, leaving 13 bases between. The CDR3 is made up of 15 amino acids. The CDR3 is CASSQDWGGRTEAFF. Here the CDR3 DNA reads TGCGCCAGCAGCCAAGATTGGGGGGGAAGAACTGAAGCTTTCTTT.

Worth noting for this clone: An end of the junction differs from the germline gene, which may be a read error. The chain carries TRBV7-7 and TRBJ2-5; no reliable D call. CDR3 size: 13 residues. The V gene's germline CDR1 is SSHAT and CDR2 FNYEAQ (reference sequence). The CDR3: CASSSRREETQYF. In DNA, the CDR3 is TGTGCTAGCAGCTCCAGACGGGAAGAGACCCAGTACTTC. The full variable domain, rest sourced from reference TRBV7-7 and TRBJ2-5, is GAGVSQSPRYKVTKRGQDVTLRCDPISSHATLYWYQQALGQGPEFLTYFNYEAQPDKSGLPSDRFSAERPEGSISTLTIQRTEQRDSAMYRCASSSRREETQYFGPGTRLLVL.

The chain employs TRBV5-6 and TRBJ1-2; D unresolved. The CDR3 extends over 14 amino acids. The ends were cut back, 3 bases at V and 5 bases at J, with 14 bases in the middle. Per the germline V gene, CDR1 is SGHDT and CDR2 is YYEEEE. The DNA for the CDR3 is TGTGCCAGCAGCTCCGATCTGGGGAGGTATGGCTACACCTTC. Its translation is CASSSDLGRYGYTF.

The gene calls are TRBV2 and TRBJ1-5; 10 bases line up with TRBD1. CDR1 and CDR2 (germline): SNHLY, FYNNEI. This CDR3 spans 15 amino acids. The V segment lost 4 bases and the J segment 6 bases; nucleotides outside the gene matches: 6. For the CDR3, the DNA is TGTGCCAGCAGTGTCGAGGGGGACAGGGGTCAGCCCCAGCATTTT. Translating it yields CASSVEGDRGQPQHF.

The chain recombines TRBV25-1 with TRBJ1-3; tentatively, D is TRBD1 (5 bases). Deletions cut 5 bases from V and 0 bases from J, with 14 bases between. This CDR3 region has 16 residues. Germline V CDR1 and CDR2: MGHDK, SYGVNS. The CDR3 is CASSNEQENSGNTIYF. CDR3 in DNA: TGTGCCAGCAGTAATGAACAGGAGAACTCTGGAAACACCATATATTTT.

CDR3 protein: CASSFETGDTGELFF. In DNA form, the CDR3 reads TGCGCCAGCAGCTTTGAGACAGGGGACACCGGGGAGCTGTTTTTT. The genes are TRBV5-1 and TRBJ2-2, with 8 bases matching TRBD1. The germline V gene encodes CDR1 SGHRS and CDR2 YFSETQ. There are 15 residues in the CDR3. V dropped 2 bases and J dropped 3; count of bases not matched to a gene: 3.

This sequence joins TRBV19 and TRBJ2-5; 7 bases line up with TRBD1. The V gene's germline CDR1 is LNHDA and CDR2 SQIVND (reference sequence). The CDR3 runs 15 residues. The J segment lost 0 bases and the V segment lost 4 bases, leaving 5 bases of the junction unmatched. The CDR3 spells CASSRDRAYQETQYF. The CDR3, as DNA: TGTGCCAGTAGTAGAGACAGGGCGTACCAAGAGACCCAGTACTTC.

This chain uses TRBV5-1 with TRBJ1-6; D remains ambiguous. V was clipped by 0 bases and J by 10 bases, with 14 bases between them. CDR3 length equals 15 residues. CDR1 is SGHRS, CDR2 YFSETQ, per germline. In nucleotides, the CDR3 is TGCGCCAGCAGCTTGGCCACAGATTCTCACTCACCCCTCCACTTT. Protein sequence: CASSLATDSHSPLHF.

The CDR3 loop reads CATRGLTYGYTF. The DNA of the CDR3 is TGTGCCACAAGGGGATTGACCTATGGCTACACCTTC. This chain connects TRBV19 to TRBJ1-2; maybe TRBD1 (5 bases). The CDR3 loop spans 12 amino acids. V dropped 10 bases and J dropped 4 bases, with 13 bases sitting between them. From germline, CDR1 is LNHDA and CDR2 SQIVND (reference sequence).

The chain carries TRBV12-5 and TRBJ2-7; D may be TRBD1 (6 bases). The CDR3 is 12 amino acids. The V gene's germline CDR1 is LGHNT and CDR2 FRNRAP. The germline V and J ends were trimmed by 6 bases and 6 bases, with 12 bases remaining between them. DNA for the CDR3: TGTGCTAGTGGGAACACAGGGTGCGAGCAGTACTTC. Its translation is CASGNTGCEQYF.

The chain recombines TRBV14 with TRBJ1-6, with TRBD1 matching over 8 bases. Germline CDR1 SGHDN, CDR2 FVKESK. The CDR3 runs 16 residues. The J segment lost 3 bases and the V segment lost 3 bases, leaving 4 bases of the junction unmatched. This CDR3 is CASSHRTGFYNSPLHF. The CDR3 DNA reads TGTGCCAGCAGCCATAGGACAGGGTTCTATAATTCACCCCTCCACTTT. Looking up the rest from reference TRBV14 and TRBJ1-6 gives the full variable domain: EAGVTQFPSHSVIEKGQTVTLRCDPISGHDNLYWYRRVMGKEIKFLLHFVKESKQDESGMPNNRFLAERTGGTYSTLKVQPAELEDSGVYFCASSHRTGFYNSPLHFGNGTRLTVT.

The chain recombines TRBV6-5 with TRBJ2-5; TRBD2 aligns across 8 bases. The J call may not be correct, given that the DNA end is closer to TRBJ2-7. The CDR3 contains 15 residues. Germline-derived CDR1 and CDR2 are MNHEY and SVGAGI. The CDR3 protein is CASSYSIAGTYEQYF. Here the CDR3 DNA reads TGTGCCAGCAGTTACTCGATAGCGGGGACCTACGAGCAGTACTTC.

The chain couples TRBV6-5 to TRBJ2-1; perhaps TRBD2 as D (6 bases). Germline V lookup: CDR1 MNHEY, CDR2 SVGAGI. Trimming took off 8 bases at V and 7 bases at J, with 21 bases between the two ends. The CDR3 has 15 residues. The chain's CDR3 is CASSMVGRGGNEQFF. CDR3 bases: TGTGCCAGCTCCATGGTAGGGCGGGGAGGTAATGAGCAGTTCTTC.

This clone turned up a few times. V and J are TRBV5-1 and TRBJ2-3; D possibly corresponds to TRBD1 (5 bases). The V end lost 2 bases, the J end lost 0 bases, and 13 bases lay between the germline ends. The germline V gene encodes CDR1 SGHRS and CDR2 YFSETQ. CDR3 length: 16 residues. CDR3 residues: CASSFLGPRSTDTQYF. The CDR3 DNA is TGCGCCAGCAGCTTCTTGGGGCCCAGAAGCACAGATACGCAGTATTTT.

V usage is TRBV6-1 and J usage is TRBJ2-7, with D hard to call. The CDR3 spans 14 residues. The germline V and J ends were trimmed by 8 bases and 0 bases, with 14 bases remaining between them. The germline V gene encodes CDR1 MNHNS and CDR2 SASEGT. Here the CDR3 DNA reads TGTGCCAGCGGAGTTTCTACAAGCTCCTACGAGCAGTACTTC. Protein sequence: CASGVSTSSYEQYF.

This chain joins TRBV19 and TRBJ2-5; 7 positions match TRBD1. Germline V CDR1 and CDR2: LNHDA, SQIVND (reference sequence). This CDR3 has 13 residues. J lost 10 bases, V lost 5 bases, and 10 bases had no gene match. CDR3 sequence: CASSGGQKINQYF. In DNA form, the CDR3 reads TGTGCCAGTAGTGGGGGACAGAAGATAAACCAGTACTTC.

J is TRBJ1-3 and V is TRBV5-1, with 7 bases lining up with TRBD1. Trimming removed 4 bases from V and 0 bases from J; junction bases left unmatched: 10. Germline V gene data show CDR1 as SGHRS and CDR2 as YFSETQ. This CDR3 is 17 amino acids long. In DNA form, the CDR3 reads TGCGCCAGCAGCACTAGTGGGACAGTCAGCTCTGGAAACACCATATATTTT. Translation gives CASSTSGTVSSGNTIYF.

V gene TRBV4-2 combines with J gene TRBJ2-4, with D perhaps TRBD1 (7 bases). CDR1 LGHNA and CDR2 YNFKEQ come from the germline V gene. V shed 3 bases and J shed 1 base, with 13 bases lying between them. The length of the CDR3 is 16 residues. The CDR3 sequence is CASSQQGGQAKNIQYF. DNA of the CDR3: TGTGCCAGCAGCCAGCAGGGGGGCCAGGCCAAAAACATTCAGTACTTC.

On this clone itself: One junction end does not reproduce the germline sequence, and a read error may be involved. Other DNA sequences within the sample encode an identical CDR3. The chain joins TRBV30 to TRBJ2-1; 7 nucleotides match TRBD2. The CDR3 runs 14 residues. In germline, CDR1 is GTSNPN, CDR2 SVGIG (reference sequence). In nucleotides, the CDR3 is TGCGCCTGGAGTCGGGGCGGGGGATGGAATGAGCAGTTCTTC. This translates into CAWSRGGGWNEQFF.